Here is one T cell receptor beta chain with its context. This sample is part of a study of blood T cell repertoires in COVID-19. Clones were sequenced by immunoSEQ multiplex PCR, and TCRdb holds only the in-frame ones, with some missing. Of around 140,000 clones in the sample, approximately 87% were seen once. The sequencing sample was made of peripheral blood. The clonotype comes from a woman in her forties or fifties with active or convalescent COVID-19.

The CDR3 here is CASSLGQGRYGYTF. In DNA form, the CDR3 reads TGTGCCAGCAGCCTGGGACAGGGTCGGTATGGCTACACCTTC. The genes are TRBV28 and TRBJ1-2, with 9 bases fitting TRBD1. The V segment lost 6 bases and the J segment 5 bases; nucleotides outside the gene matches: 7. The length of the CDR3 is 14 residues. Germline CDR1 is MDHEN and CDR2 is SYDVKM.